This record looks at one TCR beta chain sequence and its context. V was shortened by 6 bases and J by 3 bases, with 9 bases between the two germline ends. The germline CDR1 and CDR2 sequences are WNHNN and SYGVQD (reference sequence). The CDR3 is 12 amino acids. These data are taken from a study of blood T cell repertoires in COVID-19. Libraries were prepared by immunoSEQ multiplex PCR; TCRdb keeps only in-frame clonotypes and omits some of them. The repertoire holds hundreds of thousands of clones, with approximately 86% as singletons. This rearrangement joins TRBV10-1 to TRBJ2-7, with D perhaps matching TRBD1 (6 bases). The sequence derives from a woman aged 55-70 years who had recovered from COVID-19. Sequences were obtained from PBMCs or T cells enriched from blood (not recorded which). The CDR3 DNA reads as TGCGCCAGCAGCCGACAGGACTACGAGCAGTACGTC. Its protein is CASSRQDYEQYV.